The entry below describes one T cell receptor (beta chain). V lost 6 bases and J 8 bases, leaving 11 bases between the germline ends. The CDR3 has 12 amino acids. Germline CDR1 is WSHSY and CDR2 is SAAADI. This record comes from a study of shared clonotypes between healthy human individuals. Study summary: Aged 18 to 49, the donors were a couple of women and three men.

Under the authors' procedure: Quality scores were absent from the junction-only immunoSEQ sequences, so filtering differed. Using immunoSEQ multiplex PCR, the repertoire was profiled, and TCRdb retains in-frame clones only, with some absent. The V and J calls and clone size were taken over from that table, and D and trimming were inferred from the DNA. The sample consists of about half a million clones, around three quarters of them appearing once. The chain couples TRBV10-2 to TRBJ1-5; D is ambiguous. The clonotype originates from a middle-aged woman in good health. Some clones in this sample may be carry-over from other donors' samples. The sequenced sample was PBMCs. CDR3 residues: CASREGMEPQHF. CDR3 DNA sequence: TGCGCCAGCAGGGAGGGAATGGAGCCCCAGCATTTT.